This T cell receptor (beta chain) was identified during a study of patients and donors after allogeneic stem cell transplantation. V was clipped by 0 bases and J by 8 bases; unmatched bases: 6. CDR3 length: 15 amino acids. Germline V gives CDR1 SGHKS, CDR2 YYEKEE (reference sequence). In this sample, this clonotype turned up once. TCRdb processed the RT-PCR reads anew with MiXCR; each CDR3 protein has one entry. Of roughly 960,000 distinct CDR3 sequences in the sample, 18% were seen once. V gene TRBV5-5 combines with J gene TRBJ2-1; 9 nucleotides line up with TRBD1. The sample was blood, either unsorted or a sorted T cell fraction (not recorded which). This TCR was recovered from a human donor who was either an allogeneic HSCT recipient or a stem cell or donor lymphocyte infusion donor (not recorded which). It is not recorded whose cells these are; they may come from a transplant donor. The CDR3 sequence: CASSLVQGAGDEQFF. CDR3 DNA sequence: TGTGCCAGCAGCTTGGTACAGGGGGCAGGGGATGAGCAGTTCTTC.